One and the same sample provided the 26 T cell receptor beta chains below, sequenced in a study of cytomegalovirus exposure and HLA in healthy donors. PCR used 60 Vbeta primers and 13 Jbeta primers. TCRdb's table, derived via immunoSEQ multiplex PCR, lists solely in-frame clones and lacks some. This repertoire includes around 100,000 clones. Sequenced: PBMCs. These receptors were taken from a man aged 35-49 years in good health and CMV-seropositive.

The V gene is TRBV28, the J gene TRBJ1-5, with a possible D match to TRBD1 (5 bases). The V end lost 5 bases, the J end lost 3 bases, and 14 bases lay between the germline ends. This CDR3 has 15 residues. Germline CDR1 MDHEN, CDR2 SYDVKM. CDR3 protein: CASSRREGANQPQHF. The CDR3 coding sequence is TGTGCCAGCAGTCGCAGGGAAGGGGCCAATCAGCCCCAGCATTTT.

The chain carries TRBV5-4 and TRBJ1-2; 10 bases line up with TRBD1. The CDR3 runs 15 residues. Germline-derived CDR1 and CDR2 are SGHNT and YYREEE (reference sequence). J gave up 1 base and V 3 bases, and 3 bases lay outside the gene matches. In DNA, the CDR3 is TGTGCCAGCAGCTGGGGACAGGGGCTTAACTATGGCTACACCTTC. This sequence encodes CASSWGQGLNYGYTF.

The chain has TRBV7-9 and TRBJ2-6; TRBD2 is a possible D gene (5 bases). V was trimmed by 8 bases and J by 12 bases, leaving 14 bases between them. This CDR3 spans 12 amino acids. CDR1 and CDR2 (germline): SEHNR, FQNEAQ (reference sequence). CDR3 nucleotides: TGTGCCAGCGCGGCCCAACGGGGCGTCCTGACTTTC. As protein: CASAAQRGVLTF. The whole variable domain, filled in from reference TRBV7-9 and TRBJ2-6, reads DTGVSQNPRHKITKRGQNVTFRCDPISEHNRLYWYRQTLGQGPEFLTYFQNEAQLEKSRLLSDRFSAERPKGSFSTLEIQRTEQGDSAMYLCASAAQRGVLTFGAGSRLTVL.

The chain recombines TRBV30 with TRBJ2-7; no firm D call. Germline CDR1 and CDR2: GTSNPN and SVGIG (reference sequence). This CDR3 spans 14 amino acids. V gave up 2 bases and J gave up 3 bases, with 14 bases separating them. Written as DNA, the CDR3 is TGTGCCTGGAGTAGGCTAGGATCTATCTACGAGCAGTACTTC. It codes for CAWSRLGSIYEQYF. Looking up the rest from reference TRBV30 and TRBJ2-7 gives the full variable domain: SQTIHQWPATLVQPVGSPLSLECTVEGTSNPNLYWYRQAAGRGLQLLFYSVGIGQISSEVPQNLSASRPQDRQFILSSKKLLLSDSGFYLCAWSRLGSIYEQYFGPGTRLTVT.

The chain is built from TRBV5-1 and TRBJ2-5, with 7 bases identical to TRBD1. Germline V gene sequence: CDR1 SGHRS, CDR2 YFSETQ. The CDR3 totals 15 residues. J was trimmed by 4 bases and V by 2 bases; bases with no gene match: 8. CDR3 residues: CASSLTGQERETQYF. The CDR3 region has the DNA TGCGCCAGCAGCTTAACCGGACAGGAACGAGAGACCCAGTACTTC.

The V gene is TRBV6-5, the J gene TRBJ1-5; TRBD1 might be the D (6 bases). The V and J ends lost 5 bases and 2 bases respectively, with 13 bases between them. Germline V CDR1 and CDR2: MNHEY, SVGAGI. This CDR3 has 15 residues. CDR3 residues: CASSNRAWGNQPQHF. In DNA form, the CDR3 reads TGTGCCAGCAGTAACAGGGCATGGGGCAATCAGCCCCAGCATTTT.

The chain has TRBV14 and TRBJ2-7; D possibly corresponds to TRBD1 (6 bases). The CDR3 totals 14 residues. Germline values: CDR1 SGHDN, CDR2 FVKESK. Trimming stripped 3 bases from V and 5 bases from J, with 14 bases between. CDR3 sequence: CASSQTGPSDEQYF. The CDR3 bases are TGTGCCAGCAGCCAGACAGGACCTTCGGACGAGCAGTACTTC.

The CDR3 DNA reads TGTGCCAGCAGCGTAGTGGAGAGCGAGCAGTTCTTC. Amino acid sequence: CASSVVESEQFF. This chain links TRBV9 with TRBJ2-1; D call uncertain. CDR1 is SGDLS, CDR2 YYNGEE, per germline. V was pared by 0 bases and J by 10 bases, with 8 bases between. The CDR3 extends over 12 amino acids.

The rearrangement joins TRBV6-1 to TRBJ1-2, with 7 bases that match TRBD1. There are 16 residues in the CDR3. The V gene's germline CDR1 is MNHNS and CDR2 SASEGT. Germline trimming cut 1 base from V and 8 bases from J; bases unmatched to any gene: 13. CDR3 nucleotides: TGTGCCAGCAGTGAAGTTGAGGGGGCGCGGGGAAGAGGCTACACCTTC. It specifies CASSEVEGARGRGYTF.

The gene calls are TRBV7-9 and TRBJ2-1; the D gene is possibly TRBD1 (6 bases). This CDR3 region has 14 residues. CDR1 SEHNR and CDR2 FQNEAQ come from the germline V gene (reference sequence). Trimming stripped 5 bases from V and 2 bases from J, with 10 bases between. The chain's CDR3 is CASSPGVPYNEQFF. CDR3 coding DNA: TGTGCCAGCAGCCCAGGGGTCCCCTACAATGAGCAGTTCTTC. The full variable domain, in which reference TRBV7-9 and TRBJ2-1 provide the parts outside the CDR3, is DTGVSQNPRHKITKRGQNVTFRCDPISEHNRLYWYRQTLGQGPEFLTYFQNEAQLEKSRLLSDRFSAERPKGSFSTLEIQRTEQGDSAMYLCASSPGVPYNEQFFGPGTRLTVL.

The chain combines TRBV5-4 with TRBJ2-5; no definite D call. Trimming removed 0 bases from V and 3 bases from J, with 6 bases in between. The germline V gene has CDR1 SGHNT and CDR2 YYREEE (reference sequence). CDR3 length: 13 amino acids. CDR3: CASSLAVKETQYF. Here the CDR3 DNA reads TGTGCCAGCAGCTTGGCCGTTAAAGAGACCCAGTACTTC.

The chain uses TRBV16 and TRBJ1-4; 8 bases line up with TRBD1. V was pared by 2 bases and J by 8 bases, with 10 bases of the junction left unmatched. CDR3 length: 16 residues. Germline V CDR1 and CDR2: KGHSY, FQNENV. This CDR3 reads CASSQHDRGGEEKLFF. DNA for the CDR3: TGTGCCAGCAGCCAACATGACAGGGGAGGTGAAGAAAAACTGTTTTTT.

The CDR3 DNA is TGTGCCAGTCGAGTTGCGGGGAGTCTCTACGAGCAGTACTTC. This encodes CASRVAGSLYEQYF. The chain employs TRBV28 and TRBJ2-7, with a possible D match to TRBD2 (6 bases). The CDR3 contains 14 residues. Germline CDR1 and CDR2: MDHEN and SYDVKM. The V end was cut by 9 bases, the J end by 3 bases, with 18 bases between.

The chain carries TRBV29-1 and TRBJ1-1, with D unclear. The CDR3 runs 13 residues. CDR1 SQVTM and CDR2 ANQGSEA come from the germline V gene. Trimming shortened V by 1 base and J by 4 bases, and 10 bases separated the two germline ends. The CDR3 region has the DNA TGCAGCGTTGAAGTCCGGGAGGGCACTGAAGCTTTCTTT. This codes for CSVEVREGTEAFF.

The chain joins TRBV2 to TRBJ1-2, with unresolved D. Germline V gene sequence: CDR1 SNHLY, CDR2 FYNNEI. CDR3 length: 13 amino acids. The ends were cut back, 7 bases at V and 4 bases at J, with 13 bases in the middle. CDR3 amino acids: CASKYVASYGYTF. Here the CDR3 DNA reads TGTGCCAGCAAATATGTAGCAAGCTATGGCTACACCTTC. The complete variable domain, with remaining parts taken from reference TRBV2 and TRBJ1-2, reads EPEVTQTPSHQVTQMGQEVILRCVPISNHLYFYWYRQILGQKVEFLVSFYNNEISEKSEIFDDQFSVERPDGSNFTLKIRSTKLEDSAMYFCASKYVASYGYTFGSGTRLTVV.

The rearrangement uses TRBV5-1 and TRBJ2-1; the match to TRBD2 covers 13 bases. CDR1 is SGHRS and CDR2 is YFSETQ in the germline V gene. Trimming removed 4 bases from V and 7 bases from J; junction bases left unmatched: 8. The CDR3 totals 16 residues. The CDR3 DNA sequence: TGCGCCAGCAGCCGATCCGGACTAGCGGGAGAAAATGAGCAGTTCTTC. This encodes CASSRSGLAGENEQFF. Full variable domain (missing parts from reference TRBV5-1 and TRBJ2-1): KAGVTQTPRYLIKTRGQQVTLSCSPISGHRSVSWYQQTPGQGLQFLFEYFSETQRNKGNFPGRFSGRQFSNSRSEMNVSTLELGDSALYLCASSRSGLAGENEQFFGPGTRLTVL.

Regarding this clone: One end of the junction is discordant with germline, which a read error may explain. The rearrangement joins TRBV5-1 to TRBJ1-4, with D hard to call. The CDR3 extends over 14 amino acids. CDR1 is SGHRS, CDR2 YFSETQ, per germline. CDR3 amino acids: CASTLDLGSRKLFF. The CDR3 DNA reads TGCGCCAGCACCTTGGATTTAGGGAGTCGAAAACTGTTTTTT. Looking up the rest from reference TRBV5-1 and TRBJ1-4 gives the full variable domain: KAGVTQTPRYLIKTRGQQVTLSCSPISGHRSVSWYQQTPGQGLQFLFEYFSETQRNKGNFPGRFSGRQFSNSRSEMNVSTLELGDSALYLCASTLDLGSRKLFFGSGTQLSVL.

This sequence joins TRBV19 and TRBJ2-4; 8 bases map to TRBD1. CDR1 is LNHDA, CDR2 SQIVND, per germline (reference sequence). V trimming: 1 base; J trimming: 4 bases; junction bases outside the gene matches: 6. The CDR3 runs 16 residues. The CDR3 DNA reads TGTGCCAGTAGTATAGGAGGGGACAGGCTTAAAAACATTCAGTACTTC. This codes for CASSIGGDRLKNIQYF.

This chain uses TRBV5-1 with TRBJ1-2; D might be TRBD1 (5 bases). V was shortened by 3 bases and J by 9 bases, with 15 bases between the two germline ends. Germline V gene data show CDR1 as SGHRS and CDR2 as YFSETQ. The CDR3 length is 13 residues. CDR3 sequence: CASSSMDGHRYTF. Written as DNA, the CDR3 is TGCGCCAGCAGCTCTATGGACGGACATCGCTACACCTTC.

The gene calls are TRBV25-1 and TRBJ2-1; 7 nucleotides line up with TRBD1. Germline assignment: CDR1 MGHDK and CDR2 SYGVNS. CDR3 length: 17 amino acids. V gave up 4 bases and J gave up 6 bases; unmatched junction bases: 15. The CDR3 loop is CASSGGLVGTEANEQFF. The CDR3, as DNA: TGTGCCAGCAGTGGTGGGTTGGTCGGGACAGAGGCCAATGAGCAGTTCTTC.

V and J are TRBV14 and TRBJ2-1; 12 bases are a match to TRBD2. Looked up from germline, CDR1 is SGHDN and CDR2 is FVKESK. J was trimmed by 7 bases and V by 4 bases; bases with no gene match: 11. This CDR3 has 17 amino acids. The CDR3 spells CASSLRRTSGMMNEQFF. The CDR3 bases are TGTGCCAGCAGCCTCCGCCGGACTAGCGGGATGATGAATGAGCAGTTCTTC.

V usage is TRBV11-2 and J usage is TRBJ1-1; D is unresolved. Looked up from germline, CDR1 is SGHAT and CDR2 is FQNNGV. Trimming left V 7 bases short and J 4 bases short, with 16 bases between. The CDR3 contains 14 residues. The CDR3, as DNA: TGTGCCAGCACCCTTCTACAAGCGGGCACTGAAGCTTTCTTT. Its protein product is CASTLLQAGTEAFF.

The chain carries TRBV19 and TRBJ1-4; a possible D gene is TRBD1 (5 bases). Germline V CDR1 and CDR2: LNHDA, SQIVND (reference sequence). V lost 5 bases and J lost 5, with 15 bases in between. The CDR3 is made up of 15 amino acids. The CDR3 is CASSLAGTLNEKLFF. The CDR3, as DNA: TGTGCCAGTAGTCTCGCCGGGACTCTAAATGAAAAACTGTTTTTT.

The chain links TRBV14 to TRBJ2-5; maybe TRBD2 (5 bases). CDR1 SGHDN and CDR2 FVKESK come from the germline V gene. V lost 4 bases and J lost 5, with 14 bases in between. This CDR3 has 14 residues. CDR3 nucleotides: TGTGCCAGCAGCCCAGGACGGGAAGGGGAGACCCAGTACTTC. Translation gives CASSPGREGETQYF.

This rearrangement joins TRBV30 to TRBJ1-5; the D gene is possibly TRBD1 (6 bases). The ends were cut back, 0 bases at V and 4 bases at J, with 10 bases in the middle. The CDR3 covers 14 residues. The germline V gene has CDR1 GTSNPN and CDR2 SVGIG (reference sequence). Here the CDR3 reads CAWSVGTPNQPQHF. The CDR3, as DNA: TGTGCCTGGAGTGTAGGGACACCGAATCAGCCCCAGCATTTT.

The CDR3 sequence is CASSPTFGGFYEQYF. In nucleotides, the CDR3 is TGTGCCAGCAGCCCTACCTTCGGAGGCTTCTACGAGCAGTACTTC. The chain links TRBV28 to TRBJ2-7; possible D gene TRBD2, 5 bases. The CDR3 runs to 15 residues. V lost 6 bases and J lost 3, with 18 bases in between. Germline V lookup: CDR1 MDHEN, CDR2 SYDVKM. Full variable domain (remainder filled in from reference TRBV28 and TRBJ2-7): DVKVTQSSRYLVKRTGEKVFLECVQDMDHENMFWYRQDPGLGLRLIYFSYDVKMKEKGDIPEGYSVSREKKERFSLILESASTNQTSMYLCASSPTFGGFYEQYFGPGTRLTVT.